Each of the 5 T cell receptor beta chains below was sequenced from the same sample in a study of response to subunit inactivated influenza vaccine. Via MiXCR, TCRdb re-called the RT-PCR reads, giving one row per CDR3 protein. The profile shows about 500,000 distinct CDR3 sequences, approximately 15% of them singletons. The specimen comprised CD4+ T cells sorted from PBMCs, sampled 23 to 25 months after vaccination. Every receptor here comes from a man aged 50-75 years who received an inactivated influenza vaccine.

V and J are TRBV24-1 and TRBJ2-1, with TRBD1 matching 7 bases. In germline, CDR1 is KGHDR, CDR2 SFDVKD. This CDR3 is 16 amino acids long. V was pared by 7 bases and J by 2 bases, with 10 bases of the junction left unmatched. CDR3 region: CATSSRQGFTYNEQFF. The DNA of the CDR3 is TGTGCCACCAGCTCCAGACAGGGATTTACCTACAATGAGCAGTTCTTC.

This clonotype came up a few times. V gene TRBV25-1 combines with J gene TRBJ2-7; possibly TRBD1 or TRBD2 for D (6 bases each). V was pared by 6 bases and J by 5 bases, with 14 bases between. CDR3 length equals 13 residues. Germline V CDR1 and CDR2: MGHDK, SYGVNS. CDR3 DNA sequence: TGTGCCAGCAGACATAGTGGGGGGCACGAGCAGTACTTC. Residues: CASRHSGGHEQYF.

The chain is built from TRBV6-5 and TRBJ2-2; 9 bases line up with TRBD2. This CDR3 is built from 18 residues. V shed 4 bases and J 0 bases; nucleotides not matched to a gene: 9. Looked up from germline, CDR1 is MNHEY and CDR2 is SVGAGI. This chain's CDR3 is CASSSLAGAMANTGELFF. Written as DNA, the CDR3 is TGTGCCAGCAGTTCCTTAGCGGGGGCCATGGCGAACACCGGGGAGCTGTTTTTT.

This clonotype has a count of ten or more. The rearrangement joins TRBV20-1 to TRBJ1-3; D is unresolved. V gave up 6 bases and J gave up 6 bases, with 9 bases separating them. The CDR3 covers 11 residues. Germline V gives CDR1 DFQATT, CDR2 SNEGSKA (reference sequence). CDR3 sequence (DNA): TGCAGTGCCAAACAGCAAAACACCATATATTTT. Protein product: CSAKQQNTIYF.

This clonotype was seen a few times. CDR3 protein: CASSRIRLAGNWEQFF. CDR3 bases: TGTGCCAGCAGCCGGATTCGACTAGCGGGAAACTGGGAGCAGTTCTTC. The chain combines TRBV7-8 with TRBJ2-1, with 11 positions matching TRBD2. Germline loops: CDR1 SGHVS, CDR2 FQNEAQ. The CDR3 length is 16 residues. V shed 5 bases, J shed 10 bases, and the junction held 13 bases outside the gene matches.